A single T cell receptor beta chain is shown here with its context. The repertoire was sequenced with immunoSEQ multiplex PCR; TCRdb's copy has only in-frame clones and lacks some. The sample holds fewer than 110,000 clones, roughly 92% seen once. The data originate from a study of T cell changes during pregnancy in multiple sclerosis. V gave up 6 bases and J gave up 5 bases, with 22 bases separating them. The germline gives CDR1 LNHDA, CDR2 SQIVND (reference sequence). The CDR3 extends over 16 amino acids. This sample comprised peripheral blood, obtained after pregnancy. The chain couples TRBV19 to TRBJ1-1; weak D call: TRBD1 (5 bases). The sequence derives from a female donor with multiple sclerosis, enrolled in a pregnancy study. CDR3 in amino acids: CASSSGRGRPGTEAFF. DNA of the CDR3: TGTGCCAGTAGCTCAGGGCGGGGTCGGCCGGGGACTGAAGCTTTCTTT.